Below are 29 T cell receptor beta chains sequenced from a single sample in a study of Graves' ophthalmopathy and Graves' hyperthyroidism. Transcripts of RNA were the source for amplifying TCR beta CDR3 regions. A first-round RT-PCR used HTBI primers, followed by a second-round multiplex PCR. TCRdb fed the multiplex PCR reads into MiXCR, producing one record per CDR3 protein. The sample lists more than 1,000,000 distinct CDR3 sequences, around a third occurring once. Specimen: peripheral blood or thyroid tissue (not recorded which). The receptors were gathered from an adult man with Graves' hyperthyroidism.

This clonotype has at least ten counts. The chain is built from TRBV29-1 and TRBJ2-5; D is possibly TRBD1 (5 bases). Germline-derived CDR1 and CDR2 are SQVTM and ANQGSEA. Trimming cost V 1 base and J 6 bases, with 15 bases left between them. This CDR3 comprises 14 residues. CDR3 nucleotides: TGCAGCGTTGAAGGGGGCAGGAGCCTAAAGACCCAGTACTTC. Residues: CSVEGGRSLKTQYF.

There are a few counts of this clonotype. The chain is built from TRBV7-2 and TRBJ2-7; D unresolved. The CDR3 totals 13 residues. CDR1 SGHTA and CDR2 FQGNSA come from the germline V gene. V was cut by 3 bases and J by 6 bases, with 12 bases left in between. The CDR3 DNA reads TGTGCCAGCAGCTTGCCCTCACTTCGCGAGCAGTACTTC. Residues: CASSLPSLREQYF.

Only one count was recorded for this clonotype. The chain's CDR3 is CSAPGTRGIGANVLTF. In DNA form, the CDR3 reads TGCAGTGCCCCAGGGACTCGGGGCATCGGGGCCAACGTCCTGACTTTC. The rearrangement links TRBV20-1 to TRBJ2-6; D is perhaps TRBD2 (6 bases). The CDR3 extends over 16 amino acids. V lost 6 bases to trimming and J lost 4 bases, with 19 bases between them. From germline, CDR1 is DFQATT and CDR2 SNEGSKA (reference sequence).

The chain uses TRBV6-2 or TRBV6-3 and TRBJ1-1, with D possibly matching TRBD1 (5 bases). The V gene lost 8 bases and the J gene lost 10 bases, with 20 bases spanning the gap. Germline V gene sequence: CDR1 MNHEY, CDR2 SVGEGT. The CDR3 spans 13 residues. This CDR3 reads CASGQAPTQGAFF. CDR3 nucleotides: TGTGCCAGCGGGCAGGCCCCAACCCAGGGAGCTTTCTTT.

Many counts were recorded for this clonotype. The chain couples TRBV7-9 to TRBJ2-7; D not resolved. The V end was cut by 5 bases, the J end by 3 bases, with 14 bases between. The CDR3 sequence is 14 residues long. The germline V gene encodes CDR1 SEHNR and CDR2 FQNEAQ (reference sequence). The CDR3 region is CASSPRLIGYEQYF. For the CDR3, the DNA is TGTGCCAGCAGCCCCCGATTGATAGGCTACGAGCAGTACTTC.

The genes are TRBV29-1 and TRBJ2-7; 7 bases line up with TRBD2. CDR3 size: 15 residues. CDR1 and CDR2 from the germline V gene are SQVTM and ANQGSEA. The V and J ends lost 2 bases and 2 bases, in that order; junction bases with no gene match: 9. CDR3 protein: CSVETREGYAYEQYF. The CDR3 DNA reads as TGCAGCGTTGAAACTAGGGAGGGCTATGCCTACGAGCAGTACTTC.

This clonotype was seen ten or more times. The rearrangement links TRBV15 to TRBJ1-1; no clear D gene. Germline V gene lookup returns CDR1 LNHNV and CDR2 YYDKDF (reference sequence). This CDR3 has 15 amino acids. Between the trimmed V and J ends, which lost 0 bases and 3 bases, there was a span of 11 bases. This CDR3 is CATSRDRDEHTEAFF. Here the CDR3 DNA reads TGTGCCACCAGCAGAGACAGAGACGAACACACTGAAGCTTTCTTT.

With respect to this clonotype: The junction and the germline gene differ at one end; a read error may be behind it. The rearrangement uses TRBV25-1 and TRBJ1-5, with a weak D call TRBD1 (5 bases). The germline gives CDR1 MGHDK, CDR2 SYGVNS. The CDR3 totals 14 residues. The DNA for the CDR3 is TGTACCAGCAGACGCAGGGTGGGCAATCAGCCCCAGCATTTT. This codes for CTSRRRVGNQPQHF.

V and J are TRBV7-7 and TRBJ2-5; perhaps TRBD1 as D (5 bases). Germline CDR1 reads SSHAT; CDR2 reads FNYEAQ (reference sequence). There are 16 residues in the CDR3. V gave up 4 bases and J gave up 5 bases, with 20 bases separating them. In DNA form, the CDR3 reads TGTGCCAGCAGCTCAACAGCCCGGACAAAGGTTGAGACCCAGTACTTC. Its protein product is CASSSTARTKVETQYF. Based on the CDR3 plus reference TRBV7-7 and TRBJ2-5, the full variable domain is GAGVSQSPRYKVTKRGQDVTLRCDPISSHATLYWYQQALGQGPEFLTYFNYEAQPDKSGLPSDRFSAERPEGSISTLTIQRTEQRDSAMYRCASSSTARTKVETQYFGPGTRLLVL.

This clonotype was recorded at least ten times. This rearrangement joins TRBV9 to TRBJ2-6; no reliable D call. The V gene's germline CDR1 is SGDLS and CDR2 YYNGEE. This CDR3 has 15 residues. The ends were cut back, 4 bases at V and 0 bases at J, with 8 bases in the middle. The CDR3 spells CASSTPSSGANVLTF. As DNA, the CDR3 is TGTGCCAGCAGCACTCCGAGCTCTGGGGCCAACGTCCTGACTTTC.

The J gene is TRBJ1-2, the V gene TRBV20-1, with D uncertain. CDR1 is DFQATT and CDR2 is SNEGSKA in the germline V gene (reference sequence). CDR3 length equals 11 residues. V was cut by 5 bases and J by 5 bases, with 9 bases left in between. CDR3 region: CSAPPRYGYTF. The CDR3 DNA follows: TGCAGTGCTCCCCCCCGGTATGGCTACACCTTC.

This clonotype has only a few counts. This chain connects TRBV6-5 to TRBJ2-5; 9 nucleotides line up with TRBD1. The CDR3 loop spans 14 amino acids. J lost 14 bases, V lost 4 bases, and 14 bases had no gene match. The germline gives CDR1 MNHEY, CDR2 SVGAGI. The CDR3 protein is CASSSRTGVTQEYF. The CDR3 DNA follows: TGTGCCAGCAGTTCCCGGACAGGGGTGACTCAGGAATACTTC.

Concerning this clonotype: Being one base from a much bigger clone, this may be a read error. The genes are TRBV6-6 and TRBJ1-6, with D possibly TRBD1 on 5 matching bases. The V gene's germline CDR1 is MNHNY and CDR2 SVGAGI (reference sequence). The CDR3 has 15 residues. The CDR3 bases are TGTGCCAGCAGGTCCCCTCAGGGTGGGAATTCACCCCGCCACTTT. It translates to CASRSPQGGNSPRHF.

This sequence joins TRBV29-1 and TRBJ2-7; 9 bases align to TRBD1. V was clipped by 1 base and J by 2 bases; unmatched bases: 3. CDR1 is SQVTM and CDR2 is ANQGSEA in the germline V gene. This CDR3 contains 14 residues. CDR3 nucleotide sequence: TGCAGCGTTGAAGTGGACAGGGGACCCTACGAGCAGTACTTC. Protein sequence: CSVEVDRGPYEQYF.

This clonotype was seen a few times. The rearrangement links TRBV2 to TRBJ1-2; the D gene is possibly TRBD1 (6 bases). This CDR3 has 16 amino acids. Trimming removed 5 bases at V and 2 bases at J, with 18 bases between. Germline values: CDR1 SNHLY, CDR2 FYNNEI. CDR3 region: CASSRGNTGTNYGYTF. The CDR3 DNA reads as TGTGCCAGCAGTCGGGGGAATACAGGGACGAACTATGGCTACACCTTC.

This clonotype was picked up many times. The chain couples TRBV20-1 to TRBJ2-7; no definite D call. The germline V gene encodes CDR1 DFQATT and CDR2 SNEGSKA (reference sequence). V shed 5 bases and J shed 1 base, with 6 bases lying between them. The CDR3 has 11 residues. CDR3 amino acids: CSAWGSYEQYF. CDR3 DNA sequence: TGCAGTGCTTGGGGTTCCTACGAGCAGTACTTC.

J is TRBJ1-1 and V is TRBV20-1; 11 bases align to TRBD1. V shed 2 bases, J shed 1 base, and the junction held 9 bases outside the gene matches. Germline V gives CDR1 DFQATT, CDR2 SNEGSKA (reference sequence). CDR3 length equals 17 residues. This CDR3 is CSARRPGTGGRNTEAFF. CDR3 in DNA: TGCAGTGCTAGACGCCCCGGGACAGGGGGTAGGAACACTGAAGCTTTCTTT.

This clonotype was counted many times. V usage is TRBV20-1 and J usage is TRBJ2-2; D is ambiguous. The germline V gene has CDR1 DFQATT and CDR2 SNEGSKA (reference sequence). Trimming shortened V by 2 bases and J by 7 bases, and 8 bases separated the two germline ends. The CDR3 loop spans 12 amino acids. In nucleotides, the CDR3 is TGCAGTGCTAGATCCAGAATCGGGGAGCTGTTTTTT. Translating gives CSARSRIGELFF.

The chain carries TRBV11-2 and TRBJ2-2, with 10 bases fitting TRBD2. V shed 3 bases and J 7 bases; nucleotides not matched to a gene: 5. Germline V gene lookup returns CDR1 SGHAT and CDR2 FQNNGV. This CDR3 contains 15 residues. This CDR3 is CASSFTSGMGGELFF. CDR3 in DNA: TGTGCCAGCAGCTTTACTAGCGGGATGGGCGGGGAGCTGTTTTTT.

The rearrangement links TRBV11-2 to TRBJ2-7, with 9 bases that match TRBD1. The CDR3 is 18 residues long. Germline CDR1 SGHAT, CDR2 FQNNGV. Trimming at V came to 5 bases and at J to 0 bases, leaving 14 bases not matched to a gene. This CDR3 is CASSGRPGQGGASYEQYF. The DNA of the CDR3 is TGTGCCAGCAGCGGCCGTCCGGGACAGGGAGGCGCCTCCTACGAGCAGTACTTC.

The V and J genes are TRBV7-9 and TRBJ2-7, with 10 bases aligning to TRBD1. V gave up 5 bases and J gave up 12 bases; unmatched junction bases: 7. CDR1 and CDR2 from the germline V gene are SEHNR and FQNEAQ (reference sequence). This CDR3 is 12 amino acids long. CDR3 sequence: CASSRGQGGWYF. CDR3 nucleotides: TGTGCCAGCAGCCGAGGACAGGGGGGCTGGTACTTC.

V usage is TRBV5-1 and J usage is TRBJ2-5; the match to TRBD1 covers 9 bases. The CDR3 runs 14 residues. Germline values: CDR1 SGHRS, CDR2 YFSETQ. J gave up 3 bases and V 5 bases, and 5 bases lay outside the gene matches. CDR3 residues: CASRAGQGKETQYF. CDR3 nucleotides: TGCGCCAGCAGGGCTGGACAGGGGAAAGAGACCCAGTACTTC.

At least ten counts were recorded for this clonotype. The CDR3 region is CASRSGTGVSPLHF. CDR3 coding DNA: TGTGCCAGCAGAAGTGGGACAGGGGTTTCACCCCTCCACTTT. The V gene is TRBV7-8, the J gene TRBJ1-6; 10 nucleotides agree with TRBD1. The CDR3 extends over 14 amino acids. Germline CDR1 and CDR2: SGHVS and FQNEAQ. The V segment lost 6 bases and the J segment 9 bases; nucleotides outside the gene matches: 5. The variable domain in full, with the rest retrieved from reference TRBV7-8 and TRBJ1-6, is GAGVSQSPRYKVAKRGQDVALRCDPISGHVSLFWYQQALGQGPEFLTYFQNEAQLDKSGLPSDRFFAERPEGSVSTLKIQRTQQEDSAVYLCASRSGTGVSPLHFGNGTRLTVT.

The gene calls are TRBV4-1 and TRBJ1-6, with TRBD1 matching over 7 bases. V lost 3 bases and J lost 8; bases outside the gene matches: 13. The CDR3 is 17 residues long. The germline V gene has CDR1 MGHRA and CDR2 YSYEKL. CDR3 DNA sequence: TGCGCCAGCAGCCACCCCCTCCACAGGGGACCTGATTCACCCCTCCACTTT. Translation gives CASSHPLHRGPDSPLHF.

This chain connects TRBV7-9 to TRBJ2-7; TRBD2 agrees at 8 bases. The CDR3 covers 14 residues. Trimming took 6 bases from V and 9 from J; bases not matched to a gene: 13. The germline V gene encodes CDR1 SEHNR and CDR2 FQNEAQ (reference sequence). CDR3 loop: CASSSAGGPRLQYF. CDR3 sequence (DNA): TGTGCCAGCAGTTCCGCGGGAGGCCCCCGCCTGCAGTACTTC.

This clonotype was picked up many times. The chain joins TRBV20-1 to TRBJ2-7, with 7 bases aligning to TRBD1. Trimming at V came to 2 bases and at J to 1 base, leaving 2 bases not matched to a gene. CDR3 size: 13 residues. Germline V gene lookup returns CDR1 DFQATT and CDR2 SNEGSKA (reference sequence). CDR3 sequence: CSARRGQSYEQYF. The CDR3 coding sequence is TGCAGTGCTAGAAGGGGACAGTCCTACGAGCAGTACTTC.

This clonotype has at least ten counts. The chain joins TRBV15 to TRBJ2-7; D is possibly TRBD1 (6 bases). The V end lost 0 bases, the J end lost 4 bases, and 13 bases lay between the germline ends. Germline lookup yields CDR1 LNHNV and CDR2 YYDKDF (reference sequence). This CDR3 is built from 15 residues. The CDR3 is CATSREGASSYEQYF. The CDR3 DNA reads TGTGCCACCAGCAGAGAGGGGGCTTCTTCGTACGAGCAGTACTTC.

At least ten counts were recorded for this clonotype. V is TRBV25-1 and J is TRBJ1-1; D is undetermined. In germline, CDR1 is MGHDK, CDR2 SYGVNS. V was trimmed by 6 bases and J by 0 bases, leaving 14 bases between them. This CDR3 region has 15 residues. CDR3 sequence: CASSPIFGLNTEAFF. The CDR3 DNA follows: TGTGCCAGCAGCCCTATCTTCGGACTGAACACTGAAGCTTTCTTT.

This clonotype was recorded once. The chain combines TRBV15 with TRBJ2-5, with TRBD2 matching over 9 bases. The germline V gene has CDR1 LNHNV and CDR2 YYDKDF (reference sequence). The CDR3 length is 15 residues. V was pared by 8 bases and J by 1 base, with 8 bases of the junction left unmatched. DNA of the CDR3: TGTGCCACCGAGATAGCGGGGGCCCTCCAAGAGACCCAGTACTTC. It specifies CATEIAGALQETQYF. The full variable domain, in which reference TRBV15 and TRBJ2-5 provide the parts outside the CDR3, is DAMVIQNPRYQVTQFGKPVTLSCSQTLNHNVMYWYQQKSSQAPKLLFHYYDKDFNNEADTPDNFQSRRPNTSFCFLDIRSPGLGDTAMYLCATEIAGALQETQYFGPGTRLLVL.